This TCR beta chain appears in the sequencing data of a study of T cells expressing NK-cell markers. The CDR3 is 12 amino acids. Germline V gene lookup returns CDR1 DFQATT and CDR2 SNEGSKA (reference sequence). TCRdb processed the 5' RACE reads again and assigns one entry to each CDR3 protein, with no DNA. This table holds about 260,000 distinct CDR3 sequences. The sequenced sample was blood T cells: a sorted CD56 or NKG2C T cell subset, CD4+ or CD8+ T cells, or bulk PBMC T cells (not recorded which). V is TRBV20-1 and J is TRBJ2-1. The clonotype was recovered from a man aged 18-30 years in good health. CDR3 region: CSARDWGNEQFF.